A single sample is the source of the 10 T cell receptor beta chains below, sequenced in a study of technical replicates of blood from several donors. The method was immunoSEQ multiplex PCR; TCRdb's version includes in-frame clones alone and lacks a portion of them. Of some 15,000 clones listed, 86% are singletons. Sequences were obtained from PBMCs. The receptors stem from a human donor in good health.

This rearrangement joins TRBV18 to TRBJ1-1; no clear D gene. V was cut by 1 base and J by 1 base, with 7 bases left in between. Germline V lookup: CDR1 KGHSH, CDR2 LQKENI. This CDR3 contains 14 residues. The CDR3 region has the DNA TGTGCCAGCTCACCACTCCCAGAGAACACTGAAGCTTTCTTT. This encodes CASSPLPENTEAFF.

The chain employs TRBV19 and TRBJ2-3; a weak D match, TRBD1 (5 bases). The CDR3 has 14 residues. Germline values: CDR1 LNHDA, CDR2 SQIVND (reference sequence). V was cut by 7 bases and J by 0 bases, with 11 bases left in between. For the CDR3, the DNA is TGTGCCAGTAAGACAGAAACTAGCACAGATACGCAGTATTTT. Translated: CASKTETSTDTQYF.

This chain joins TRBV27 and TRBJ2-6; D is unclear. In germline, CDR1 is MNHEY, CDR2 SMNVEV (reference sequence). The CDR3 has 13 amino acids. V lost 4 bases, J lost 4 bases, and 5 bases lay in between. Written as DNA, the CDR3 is TGTGCCAGCAGTTCGCAGGGGGCCAACGTCCTGACTTTC. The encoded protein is CASSSQGANVLTF. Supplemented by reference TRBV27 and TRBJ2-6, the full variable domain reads EAQVTQNPRYLITVTGKKLTVTCSQNMNHEYMSWYRQDPGLGLRQIYYSMNVEVTDKGDVPEGYKVSRKEKRNFPLILESPSPNQTSLYFCASSSQGANVLTFGAGSRLTVL.

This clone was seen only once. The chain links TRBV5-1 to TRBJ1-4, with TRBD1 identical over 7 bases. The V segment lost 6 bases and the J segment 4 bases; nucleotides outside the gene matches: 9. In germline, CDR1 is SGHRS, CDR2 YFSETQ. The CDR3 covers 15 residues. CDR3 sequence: CASNLAGQVNEKLFF. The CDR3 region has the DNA TGCGCCAGCAACTTAGCTGGACAGGTTAATGAAAAACTGTTTTTT.

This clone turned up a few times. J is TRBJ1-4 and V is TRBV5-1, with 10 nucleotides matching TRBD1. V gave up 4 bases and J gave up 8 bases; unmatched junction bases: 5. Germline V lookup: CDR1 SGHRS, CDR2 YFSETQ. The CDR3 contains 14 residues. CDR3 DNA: TGCGCCAGCAGCGAGACAGGGGGCGACGAAAAACTGTTTTTT. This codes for CASSETGGDEKLFF.

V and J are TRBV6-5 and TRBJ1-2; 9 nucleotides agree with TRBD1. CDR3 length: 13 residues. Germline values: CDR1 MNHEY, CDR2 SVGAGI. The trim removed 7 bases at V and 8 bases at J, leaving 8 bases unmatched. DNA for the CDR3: TGTGCCAGCAATCCGGGACAGGGCTTCGGCTACACCTTC. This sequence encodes CASNPGQGFGYTF.

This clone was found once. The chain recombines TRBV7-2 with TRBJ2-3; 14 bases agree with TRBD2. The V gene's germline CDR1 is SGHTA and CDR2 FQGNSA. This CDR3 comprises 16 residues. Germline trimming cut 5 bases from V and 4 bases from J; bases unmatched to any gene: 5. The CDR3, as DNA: TGTGCCAGCAGCCGAGGACTAGCGGGAGGTTCAGATACGCAGTATTTT. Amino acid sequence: CASSRGLAGGSDTQYF.

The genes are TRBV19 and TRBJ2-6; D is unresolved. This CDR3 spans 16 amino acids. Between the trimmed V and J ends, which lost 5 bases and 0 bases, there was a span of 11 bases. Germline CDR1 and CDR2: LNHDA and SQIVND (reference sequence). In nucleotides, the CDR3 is TGTGCCAGTAGTCCGCCCCAGTACTCTGGGGCCAACGTCCTGACTTTC. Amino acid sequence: CASSPPQYSGANVLTF. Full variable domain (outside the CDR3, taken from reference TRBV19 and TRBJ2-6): DGGITQSPKYLFRKEGQNVTLSCEQNLNHDAMYWYRQDPGQGLRLIYYSQIVNDFQKGDIAEGYSVSREKKESFPLTVTSAQKNPTAFYLCASSPPQYSGANVLTFGAGSRLTVL.

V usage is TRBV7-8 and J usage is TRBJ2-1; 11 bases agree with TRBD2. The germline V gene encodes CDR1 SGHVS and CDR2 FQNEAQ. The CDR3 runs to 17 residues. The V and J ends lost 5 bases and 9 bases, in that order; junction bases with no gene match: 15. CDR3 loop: CASSLERGSGRAGEQFF. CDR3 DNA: TGTGCCAGCAGCCTCGAAAGAGGTAGCGGGAGGGCCGGTGAGCAGTTCTTC.

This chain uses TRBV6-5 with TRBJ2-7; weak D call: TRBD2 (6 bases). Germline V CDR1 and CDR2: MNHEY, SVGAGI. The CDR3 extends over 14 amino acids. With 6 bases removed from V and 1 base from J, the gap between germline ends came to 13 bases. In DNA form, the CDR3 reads TGTGCCAGCAGCCGGGACTTATCTTCCTACGAGCAGTACTTC. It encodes CASSRDLSSYEQYF.